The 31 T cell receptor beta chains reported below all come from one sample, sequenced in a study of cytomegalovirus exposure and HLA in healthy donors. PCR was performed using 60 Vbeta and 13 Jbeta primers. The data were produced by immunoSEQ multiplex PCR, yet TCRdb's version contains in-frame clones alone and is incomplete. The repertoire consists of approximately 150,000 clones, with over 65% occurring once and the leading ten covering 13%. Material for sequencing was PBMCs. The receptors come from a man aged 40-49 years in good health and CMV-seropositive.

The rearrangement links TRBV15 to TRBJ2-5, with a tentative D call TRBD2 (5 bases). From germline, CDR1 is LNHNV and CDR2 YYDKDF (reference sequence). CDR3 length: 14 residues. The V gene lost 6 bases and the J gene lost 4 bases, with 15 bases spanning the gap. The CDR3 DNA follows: TGTGCCACCAGACAAAGCGGATGGGCAGAGACCCAGTACTTC. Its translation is CATRQSGWAETQYF.

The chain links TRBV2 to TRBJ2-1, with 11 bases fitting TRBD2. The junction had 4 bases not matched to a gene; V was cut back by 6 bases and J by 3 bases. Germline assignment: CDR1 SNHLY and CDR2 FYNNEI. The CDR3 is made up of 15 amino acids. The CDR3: CASSPGTSGYNEQFF. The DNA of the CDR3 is TGTGCCAGCAGCCCAGGGACTAGCGGCTACAATGAGCAGTTCTTC.

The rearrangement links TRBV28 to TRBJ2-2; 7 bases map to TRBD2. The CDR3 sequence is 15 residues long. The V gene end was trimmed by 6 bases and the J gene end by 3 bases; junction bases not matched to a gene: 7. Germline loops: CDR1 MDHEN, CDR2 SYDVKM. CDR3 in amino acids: CASSREGYHTGELFF. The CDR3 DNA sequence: TGTGCCAGCAGCAGGGAGGGGTATCACACCGGGGAGCTGTTTTTT. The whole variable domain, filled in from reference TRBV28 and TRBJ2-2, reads DVKVTQSSRYLVKRTGEKVFLECVQDMDHENMFWYRQDPGLGLRLIYFSYDVKMKEKGDIPEGYSVSREKKERFSLILESASTNQTSMYLCASSREGYHTGELFFGEGSRLTVL.

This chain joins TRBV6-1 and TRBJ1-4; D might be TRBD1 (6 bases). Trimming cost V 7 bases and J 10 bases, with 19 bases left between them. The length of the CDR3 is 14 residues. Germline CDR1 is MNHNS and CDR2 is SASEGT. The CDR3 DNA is TGTGCCAGCAAAGACAGGTCCGGGGCAGGAAAACTGTTTTTT. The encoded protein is CASKDRSGAGKLFF.

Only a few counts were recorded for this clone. DNA for the CDR3: TGTGCCAGCAGCTTGGACAGCTATGGCTACACCTTC. Its translation is CASSLDSYGYTF. The rearrangement joins TRBV5-6 to TRBJ1-2; D is undetermined. V shed 0 bases and J shed 4 bases, with 4 bases lying between them. The CDR3 sequence is 12 residues long. Germline CDR1 and CDR2: SGHDT and YYEEEE.

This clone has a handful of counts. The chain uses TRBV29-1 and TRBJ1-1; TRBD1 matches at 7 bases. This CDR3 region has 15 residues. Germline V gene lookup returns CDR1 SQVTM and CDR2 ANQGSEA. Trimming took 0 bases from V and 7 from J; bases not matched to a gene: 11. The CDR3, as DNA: TGCAGCGTTGAAGAGAGTCGGGGACAGCATCGTGAAGCTTTCTTT. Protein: CSVEESRGQHREAFF.

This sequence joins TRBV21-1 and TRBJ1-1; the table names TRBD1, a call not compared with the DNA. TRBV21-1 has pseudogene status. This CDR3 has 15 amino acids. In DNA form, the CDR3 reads TGTGCCAGCACCTCACCCCACAGGGGGCGGACTGAAGCTTTCTTT. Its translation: CASTSPHRGRTEAFF.

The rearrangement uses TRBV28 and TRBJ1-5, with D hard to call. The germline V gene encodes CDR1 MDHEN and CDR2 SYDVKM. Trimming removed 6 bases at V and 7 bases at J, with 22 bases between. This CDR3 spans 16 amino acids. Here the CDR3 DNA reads TGTGCCAGCAGCTCCCTGGCTCTCCCCCCCGTACAGCCCCAGCATTTT. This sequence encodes CASSSLALPPVQPQHF. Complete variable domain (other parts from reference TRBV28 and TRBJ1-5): DVKVTQSSRYLVKRTGEKVFLECVQDMDHENMFWYRQDPGLGLRLIYFSYDVKMKEKGDIPEGYSVSREKKERFSLILESASTNQTSMYLCASSSLALPPVQPQHFGDGTRLSIL.

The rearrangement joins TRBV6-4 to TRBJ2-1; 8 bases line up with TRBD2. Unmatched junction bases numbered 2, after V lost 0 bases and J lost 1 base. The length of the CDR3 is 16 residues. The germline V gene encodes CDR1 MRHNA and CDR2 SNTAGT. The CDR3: CASSDSLAGSYNEQFF. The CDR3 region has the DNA TGTGCCAGCAGTGACTCCTTAGCGGGATCCTACAATGAGCAGTTCTTC.

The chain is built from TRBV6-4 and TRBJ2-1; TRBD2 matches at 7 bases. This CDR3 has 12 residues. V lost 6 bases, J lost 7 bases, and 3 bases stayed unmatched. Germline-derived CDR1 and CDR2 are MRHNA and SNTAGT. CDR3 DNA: TGTGCCAGCAGCCCACTAGCGAATGAGCAGTTCTTC. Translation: CASSPLANEQFF.

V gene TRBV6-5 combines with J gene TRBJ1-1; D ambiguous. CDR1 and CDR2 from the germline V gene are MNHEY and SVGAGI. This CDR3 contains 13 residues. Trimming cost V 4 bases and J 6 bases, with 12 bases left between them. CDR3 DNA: TGTGCCAGCAGTTTAACGGGGAAGGCTGAAGCTTTCTTT. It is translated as CASSLTGKAEAFF.

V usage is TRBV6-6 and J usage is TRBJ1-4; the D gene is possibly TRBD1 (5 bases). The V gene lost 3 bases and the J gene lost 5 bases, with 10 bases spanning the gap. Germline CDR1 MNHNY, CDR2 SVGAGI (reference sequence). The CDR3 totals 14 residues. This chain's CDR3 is CASSYGQGNEKLFF. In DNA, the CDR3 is TGTGCCAGCAGTTATGGGCAGGGCAATGAAAAACTGTTTTTT.

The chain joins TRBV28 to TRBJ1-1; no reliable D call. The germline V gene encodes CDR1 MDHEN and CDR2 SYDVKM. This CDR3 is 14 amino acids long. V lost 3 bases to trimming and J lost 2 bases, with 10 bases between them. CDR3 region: CASSFGGSNTEAFF. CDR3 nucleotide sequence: TGTGCCAGCAGTTTTGGAGGATCAAACACTGAAGCTTTCTTT. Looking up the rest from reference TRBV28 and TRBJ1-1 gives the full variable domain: DVKVTQSSRYLVKRTGEKVFLECVQDMDHENMFWYRQDPGLGLRLIYFSYDVKMKEKGDIPEGYSVSREKKERFSLILESASTNQTSMYLCASSFGGSNTEAFFGQGTRLTVV.

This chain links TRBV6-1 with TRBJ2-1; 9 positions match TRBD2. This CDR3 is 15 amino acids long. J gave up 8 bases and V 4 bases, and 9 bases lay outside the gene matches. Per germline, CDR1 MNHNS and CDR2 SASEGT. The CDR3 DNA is TGTGCCAGCAGTGGGCTAGCGGGAAAGAGGGATGAGCAGTTCTTC. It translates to CASSGLAGKRDEQFF.

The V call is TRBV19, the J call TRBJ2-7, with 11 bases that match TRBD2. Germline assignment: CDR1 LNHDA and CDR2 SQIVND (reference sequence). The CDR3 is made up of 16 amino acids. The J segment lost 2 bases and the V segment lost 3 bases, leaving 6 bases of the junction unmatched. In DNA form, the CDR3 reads TGTGCCAGTAGTATTTCGACTAGCGGGATACCCTACGAGCAGTACTTC. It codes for CASSISTSGIPYEQYF.

The CDR3 loop reads CASSIPGGFYNEQFF. CDR3 DNA: TGTGCCAGCAGCATCCCGGGGGGATTCTACAATGAGCAGTTCTTC. The rearrangement links TRBV6-6 to TRBJ2-1, with 7 nucleotides matching TRBD2. The CDR3 has 15 residues. Trimming cost V 6 bases and J 3 bases; bases outside gene matches: 8. Germline loops: CDR1 MNHNY, CDR2 SVGAGI (reference sequence).

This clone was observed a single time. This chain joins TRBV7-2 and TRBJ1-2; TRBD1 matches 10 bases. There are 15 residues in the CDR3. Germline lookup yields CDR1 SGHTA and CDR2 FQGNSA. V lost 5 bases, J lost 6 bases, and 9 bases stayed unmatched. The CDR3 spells CASSPRTGGVDGYTF. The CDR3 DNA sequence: TGTGCCAGCAGCCCCCGGACAGGGGGAGTGGATGGCTACACCTTC.

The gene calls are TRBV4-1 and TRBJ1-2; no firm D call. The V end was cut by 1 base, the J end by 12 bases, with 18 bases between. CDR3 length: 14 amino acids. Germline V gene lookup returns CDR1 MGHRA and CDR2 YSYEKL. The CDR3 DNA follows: TGCGCCAGCAGCCAAGTTTCCCCGGAGGGAGAGAACACCTTC. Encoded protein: CASSQVSPEGENTF.

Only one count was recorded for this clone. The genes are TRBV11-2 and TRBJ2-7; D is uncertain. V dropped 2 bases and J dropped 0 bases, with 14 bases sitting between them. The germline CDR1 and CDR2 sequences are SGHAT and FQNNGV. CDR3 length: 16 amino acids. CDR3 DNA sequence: TGTGCCAGCAGCTTAAGGCCCGCGGTAAGCTCCTACGAGCAGTACTTC. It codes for CASSLRPAVSSYEQYF.

In nucleotides, the CDR3 is TGTGCCAGCAAAGGGAGTGCCGGACTCACTGAAGCTTTCTTT. Translated: CASKGSAGLTEAFF. The chain joins TRBV6-5 to TRBJ1-1; unclear D gene. Germline loops: CDR1 MNHEY, CDR2 SVGAGI. V was pared by 7 bases and J by 4 bases, with 16 bases between. The CDR3 has 14 amino acids.

The CDR3 nucleotides read TGTGCCAGCAGCTTTAGCATAGCGGGGATGTCAGATACGCAGTATTTT. It codes for CASSFSIAGMSDTQYF. V gene TRBV9 combines with J gene TRBJ2-3; 8 bases fit TRBD2. Germline assignment: CDR1 SGDLS and CDR2 YYNGEE. V was clipped by 4 bases and J by 4 bases; unmatched bases: 11. The length of the CDR3 is 16 residues. Together with reference TRBV9 and TRBJ2-3, the CDR3 gives the full variable domain: DSGVTQTPKHLITATGQRVTLRCSPRSGDLSVYWYQQSLDQGLQFLIQYYNGEERAKGNILERFSAQQFPDLHSELNLSSLELGDSALYFCASSFSIAGMSDTQYFGPGTRLTVL.

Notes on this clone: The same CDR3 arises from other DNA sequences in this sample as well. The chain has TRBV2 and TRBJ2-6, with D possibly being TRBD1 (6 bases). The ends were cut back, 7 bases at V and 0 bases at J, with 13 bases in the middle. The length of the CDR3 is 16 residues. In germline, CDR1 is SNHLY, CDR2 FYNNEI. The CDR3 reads CASMKDSVSGANVLTF. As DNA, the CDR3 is TGTGCCAGCATGAAGGACAGTGTCTCTGGGGCCAACGTCCTGACTTTC.

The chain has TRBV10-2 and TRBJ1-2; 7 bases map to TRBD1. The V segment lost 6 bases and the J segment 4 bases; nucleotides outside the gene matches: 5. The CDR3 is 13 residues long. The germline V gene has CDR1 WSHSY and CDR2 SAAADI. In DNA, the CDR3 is TGCGCCAGCAGCCGGGACAGCCTCTATGGCTACACCTTC. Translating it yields CASSRDSLYGYTF.

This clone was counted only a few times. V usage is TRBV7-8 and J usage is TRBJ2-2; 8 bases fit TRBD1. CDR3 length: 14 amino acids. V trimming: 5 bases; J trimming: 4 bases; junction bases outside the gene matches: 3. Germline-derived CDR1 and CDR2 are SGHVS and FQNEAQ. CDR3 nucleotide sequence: TGTGCCAGCAGCCGGACAGGGCCCACCGGGGAGCTGTTTTTT. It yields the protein CASSRTGPTGELFF.

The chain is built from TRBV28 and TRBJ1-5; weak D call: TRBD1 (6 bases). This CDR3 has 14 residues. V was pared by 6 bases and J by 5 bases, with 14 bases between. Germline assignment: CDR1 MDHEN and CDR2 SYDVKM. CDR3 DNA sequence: TGTGCCAGCAGGACGACAGGTCCGTATCAGCCCCAGCATTTT. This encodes CASRTTGPYQPQHF.

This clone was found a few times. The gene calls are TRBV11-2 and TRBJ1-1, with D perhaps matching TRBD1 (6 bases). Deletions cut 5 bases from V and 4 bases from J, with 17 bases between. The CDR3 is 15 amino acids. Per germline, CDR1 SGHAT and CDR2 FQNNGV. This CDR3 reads CASSPWGRKSTEAFF. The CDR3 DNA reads TGTGCCAGCAGCCCCTGGGGGCGCAAGAGCACTGAAGCTTTCTTT.

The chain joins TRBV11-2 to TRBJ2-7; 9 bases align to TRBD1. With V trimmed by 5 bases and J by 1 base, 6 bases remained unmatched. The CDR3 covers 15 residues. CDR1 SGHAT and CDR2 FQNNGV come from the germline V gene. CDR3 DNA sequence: TGTGCCAGCAGCGCCCCCGGGACAGGGTCCTACGAGCAGTACTTC. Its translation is CASSAPGTGSYEQYF.

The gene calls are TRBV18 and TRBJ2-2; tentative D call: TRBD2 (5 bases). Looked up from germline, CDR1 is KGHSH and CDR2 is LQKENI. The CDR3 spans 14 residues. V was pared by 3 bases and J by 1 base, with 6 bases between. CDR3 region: CASSPEGNTGELFF. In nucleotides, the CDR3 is TGTGCCAGCTCACCCGAGGGGAACACCGGGGAGCTGTTTTTT.

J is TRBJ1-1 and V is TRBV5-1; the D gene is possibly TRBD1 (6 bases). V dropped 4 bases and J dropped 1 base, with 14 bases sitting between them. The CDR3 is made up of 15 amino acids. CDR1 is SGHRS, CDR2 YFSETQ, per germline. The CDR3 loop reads CASSKQGPGNTEAFF. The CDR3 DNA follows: TGCGCCAGCAGCAAGCAGGGGCCCGGGAACACTGAAGCTTTCTTT.

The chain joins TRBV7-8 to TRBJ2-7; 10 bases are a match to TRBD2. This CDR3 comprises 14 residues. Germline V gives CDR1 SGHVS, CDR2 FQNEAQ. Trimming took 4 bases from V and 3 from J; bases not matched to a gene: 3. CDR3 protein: CASSWTSGVYEQYF. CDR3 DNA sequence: TGTGCCAGCAGCTGGACTAGCGGAGTCTACGAGCAGTACTTC. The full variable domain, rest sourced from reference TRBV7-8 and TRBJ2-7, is GAGVSQSPRYKVAKRGQDVALRCDPISGHVSLFWYQQALGQGPEFLTYFQNEAQLDKSGLPSDRFFAERPEGSVSTLKIQRTQQEDSAVYLCASSWTSGVYEQYFGPGTRLTVT.

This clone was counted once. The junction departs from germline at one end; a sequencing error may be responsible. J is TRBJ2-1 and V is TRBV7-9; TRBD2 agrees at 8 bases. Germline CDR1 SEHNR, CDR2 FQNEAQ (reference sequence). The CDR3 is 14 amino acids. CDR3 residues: CSSSLTSEDNEQFF. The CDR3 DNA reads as TGTTCCAGCAGCTTGACTAGCGAAGACAATGAGCAGTTCTTC.